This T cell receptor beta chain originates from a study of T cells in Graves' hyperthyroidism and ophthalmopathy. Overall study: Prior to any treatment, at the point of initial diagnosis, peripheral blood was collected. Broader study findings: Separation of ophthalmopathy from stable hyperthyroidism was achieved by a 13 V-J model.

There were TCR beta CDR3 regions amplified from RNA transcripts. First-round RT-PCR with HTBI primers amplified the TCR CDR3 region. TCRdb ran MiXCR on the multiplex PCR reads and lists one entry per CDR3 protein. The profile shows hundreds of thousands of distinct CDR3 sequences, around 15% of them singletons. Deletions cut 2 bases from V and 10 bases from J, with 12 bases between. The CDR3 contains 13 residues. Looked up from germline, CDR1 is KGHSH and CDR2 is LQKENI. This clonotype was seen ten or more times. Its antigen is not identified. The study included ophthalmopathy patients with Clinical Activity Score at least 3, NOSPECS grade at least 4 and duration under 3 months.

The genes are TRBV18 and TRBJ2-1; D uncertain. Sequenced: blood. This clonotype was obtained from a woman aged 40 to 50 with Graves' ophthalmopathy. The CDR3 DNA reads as TGTGCCAGCTCACCAGGCTTTCTCCAGGAGCAGTTCTTC. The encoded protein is CASSPGFLQEQFF.